Below, 13 T cell receptor beta chains from the same sample are listed, as sequenced in a study of blood T cell repertoires in COVID-19. The table came from immunoSEQ multiplex PCR; TCRdb's copy has only in-frame clones and leaves some out. The sample holds fewer than 300,000 clones, 84% seen once. Sequenced: peripheral blood. Every receptor here comes from a human donor in a cohort sampled during active COVID-19.

CDR3: CASSPARQGKNIQYF. CDR3 bases: TGTGCCAGCAGCCCCGCACGACAGGGTAAAAACATTCAGTACTTC. The gene calls are TRBV6-6 and TRBJ2-4; 7 nucleotides agree with TRBD1. The CDR3 is 15 amino acids. The junction had 9 bases not matched to a gene; V was cut back by 6 bases and J by 4 bases. Germline V lookup: CDR1 MNHNY, CDR2 SVGAGI (reference sequence).

V gene TRBV5-1 combines with J gene TRBJ2-1, with 16 bases matching TRBD2. Per germline, CDR1 SGHRS and CDR2 YFSETQ. This CDR3 is built from 20 residues. The J segment lost 6 bases and the V segment lost 3 bases, leaving 15 bases of the junction unmatched. The CDR3 DNA reads as TGCGCCAGCAGCTCAACAGGGGGACTAGCGGGAGGGCCGTTTAGCAATGAGCAGTTCTTC. It specifies CASSSTGGLAGGPFSNEQFF. Full variable domain (outside the CDR3, taken from reference TRBV5-1 and TRBJ2-1): KAGVTQTPRYLIKTRGQQVTLSCSPISGHRSVSWYQQTPGQGLQFLFEYFSETQRNKGNFPGRFSGRQFSNSRSEMNVSTLELGDSALYLCASSSTGGLAGGPFSNEQFFGPGTRLTVL.

The chain uses TRBV7-9 and TRBJ2-1; maybe TRBD1 (6 bases). Germline CDR1 SEHNR, CDR2 FQNEAQ (reference sequence). This CDR3 spans 15 amino acids. Trimming removed 0 bases from V and 0 bases from J, with 6 bases in between. CDR3 in amino acids: CASSLAQGSYNEQFF. The CDR3 DNA is TGTGCCAGCAGCTTAGCACAGGGCTCCTACAATGAGCAGTTCTTC.

This chain uses TRBV19 with TRBJ2-7, with TRBD2 matching over 7 bases. The CDR3 is made up of 14 amino acids. Trimming at V came to 5 bases and at J to 3 bases, leaving 7 bases not matched to a gene. Germline V gene sequence: CDR1 LNHDA, CDR2 SQIVND (reference sequence). CDR3 DNA: TGTGCCAGTAGTGCCGGGACTAACAACTACGAGCAGTACTTC. Encoded protein: CASSAGTNNYEQYF.

As to this clone: One end of the junction varies from germline; a read error may be responsible. The chain employs TRBV12-3 or TRBV12-4 and TRBJ2-7; possibly TRBD2 for D (5 bases). The CDR3 runs to 12 residues. The CDR3, as DNA: TGTGCCAGCAGTTTAGCGAGCGGAGCTTCGGACTTC. Translating gives CASSLASGASDF.

This chain joins TRBV29-1 and TRBJ2-2, with 14 bases aligning to TRBD2. V was pared by 7 bases and J by 0 bases, with 7 bases of the junction left unmatched. The CDR3 totals 17 residues. Looked up from germline, CDR1 is SQVTM and CDR2 is ANQGSEA. The CDR3 loop reads CSAGLAGGSPNTGELFF. In nucleotides, the CDR3 is TGCAGCGCCGGACTAGCGGGGGGATCACCGAACACCGGGGAGCTGTTTTTT.

This chain uses TRBV4-1 with TRBJ2-3; tentative D call: TRBD1 (5 bases). Germline lookup yields CDR1 MGHRA and CDR2 YSYEKL. This CDR3 comprises 16 residues. Trimming left V 0 bases short and J 3 bases short, with 13 bases between. CDR3 amino acids: CASSQDQGIGTDTQYF. DNA for the CDR3: TGCGCCAGCAGCCAAGATCAGGGTATCGGGACAGATACGCAGTATTTT.

The chain couples TRBV6-2 or TRBV6-3 to TRBJ1-5; a possible D gene is TRBD1 (6 bases). Germline values: CDR1 MNHEY, CDR2 SVGEGT. This CDR3 comprises 16 residues. V lost 3 bases and J lost 3, with 15 bases in between. The CDR3 coding sequence is TGTGCCAGCAGTTATGGGGGGGCAGGAAACAATCAGCCCCAGCATTTT. It is translated as CASSYGGAGNNQPQHF.

The V gene is TRBV5-1, the J gene TRBJ2-3; 7 nucleotides match TRBD1. This CDR3 is 15 amino acids long. V shed 1 base and J 4 bases; nucleotides not matched to a gene: 6. Germline V gives CDR1 SGHRS, CDR2 YFSETQ. Here the CDR3 DNA reads TGCGCCAGCAGCTTGTCAGGGGGTGGTGCAGATACGCAGTATTTT. This sequence encodes CASSLSGGGADTQYF.

Written as DNA, the CDR3 is TGTGCCAGTAGTCAAGCTTACGAGCAGTACTTC. It translates to CASSQAYEQYF. The V call is TRBV19, the J call TRBJ2-7, with D uncertain. The CDR3 is 11 residues long. Trimming cost V 5 bases and J 4 bases, with 6 bases left between them. CDR1 is LNHDA and CDR2 is SQIVND in the germline V gene (reference sequence).

V gene TRBV6-5 combines with J gene TRBJ1-1; D might be TRBD1 (5 bases). CDR1 and CDR2 from the germline V gene are MNHEY and SVGAGI. Trimming cost V 7 bases and J 1 base, with 16 bases left between them. The CDR3 has 15 amino acids. The CDR3 is CASTPLGHENTEAFF. For the CDR3, the DNA is TGTGCCAGCACGCCTCTGGGGCACGAGAACACTGAAGCTTTCTTT.

The chain uses TRBV5-6 and TRBJ2-3, with a tentative D call TRBD1 (5 bases). Germline assignment: CDR1 SGHDT and CDR2 YYEEEE. This CDR3 is 12 amino acids long. V was cut by 3 bases and J by 6 bases, with 8 bases left in between. CDR3 DNA sequence: TGTGCCAGCAGCTACAACAGGGATACGCAGTATTTT. This codes for CASSYNRDTQYF.

This clone has just one count. J is TRBJ2-5 and V is TRBV19, with a possible D match to TRBD1 (6 bases). The CDR3 length is 14 residues. The germline V and J ends were trimmed by 6 bases and 4 bases, with 15 bases remaining between them. Germline CDR1 reads LNHDA; CDR2 reads SQIVND (reference sequence). CDR3 loop: CASRSPGGRETQYF. CDR3 DNA sequence: TGTGCCAGTAGGTCCCCTGGGGGCAGAGAGACCCAGTACTTC.